The entry that follows covers one T cell receptor (beta chain) sequence. Its matching antigen is unknown. Sequencing ends 3 residues short of the CDR3 end; the germline J gene provides the rest. The data are from a study of Tregs in tolerant kidney transplant recipients. Study background: The nonmyeloablative bone marrow transplants came from related graft donors, with transient mixed chimerism.

Profiled with immunoSEQ multiplex PCR; TCRdb holds only in-frame clones, not every one. The table for this sample gives 50,000 to 65,000 clones. Unstimulated Tregs (CD4+CD25+CD127-) and CD4+CD25- non-Tregs were sorted from PBMCs. Trimming cost V 5 bases and J 5 bases, with 22 bases left between them. CDR1 and CDR2 (germline): SGHRS, YFSETQ. The CDR3 covers 16 residues. Study-level results: Some patients' samples used different primers over time, so nucleotide sequences weren't comparable. Few patients were studied, so findings need validation in larger groups.

The chain couples TRBV5-1 to TRBJ1-2, with D possibly matching TRBD1 (6 bases). The source material was CD4+ T cells from blood, sampled before the transplant. This receptor was taken from a human donor who received a combined kidney and bone marrow transplant. The CDR3 region is CASRANPGDGSYGYTF. CDR3 bases read: TGCGCCAGCAGGGCCAATCCAGGGGACGGGTCTTATGGC.